A single sample is the source of the 29 T cell receptor beta chains below, sequenced in a study of cytomegalovirus exposure and HLA in healthy donors. PCR involved 60 Vbeta and 13 Jbeta primers. Profiling relied on immunoSEQ multiplex PCR, and the TCRdb table lists in-frame clones only, not all of them. The sample holds around 97,000 clones, around 80% seen once. Sequences were obtained from PBMCs. These receptors were collected from a woman younger than 35 in good health and CMV-seropositive.

The sample holds a few counts of this clone. The chain carries TRBV5-6 and TRBJ1-2; 10 bases align to TRBD1. The CDR3 loop spans 15 amino acids. The V gene end was trimmed by 2 bases and the J gene end by 13 bases; junction bases not matched to a gene: 14. Germline V CDR1 and CDR2: SGHDT, YYEEEE. The CDR3 sequence: CASSLKGTGDSGSTF. The CDR3 nucleotides read TGTGCCAGCAGCTTAAAAGGGACAGGGGACTCGGGGAGCACCTTC.

This CDR3 is CASSLELAGARTGELFF. The CDR3 DNA is TGCGCCAGCAGCTTGGAACTAGCGGGGGCCCGCACCGGGGAGCTGTTTTTT. The chain has TRBV5-1 and TRBJ2-2, with 11 bases fitting TRBD2. The CDR3 loop spans 17 amino acids. J lost 4 bases, V lost 0 bases, and 5 bases had no gene match. Germline CDR1 is SGHRS and CDR2 is YFSETQ.

In this sample, this clone turned up once. The V gene is TRBV14, the J gene TRBJ1-1; possible D gene TRBD1, 5 bases. The CDR3 totals 13 residues. Germline V gene sequence: CDR1 SGHDN, CDR2 FVKESK. V lost 4 bases, J lost 3 bases, and 9 bases lay in between. The CDR3 loop reads CASSPGTYTEAFF. CDR3 coding DNA: TGTGCCAGCAGCCCCGGGACTTACACTGAAGCTTTCTTT.

The rearrangement links TRBV2 to TRBJ2-1; 11 bases match TRBD2. CDR3 length equals 14 residues. Germline V gene lookup returns CDR1 SNHLY and CDR2 FYNNEI. V dropped 6 bases and J dropped 9; count of bases not matched to a gene: 7. CDR3 DNA sequence: TGTGCCAGCAGGGTAGCGGGGGGGCTGGGTGAGCAGTTCTTC. The encoded protein is CASRVAGGLGEQFF.

The J gene is TRBJ1-1, the V gene TRBV5-1, with a weak D call TRBD1 (6 bases). CDR3 length equals 15 residues. Germline V gene sequence: CDR1 SGHRS, CDR2 YFSETQ. The V end lost 1 base, the J end lost 3 bases, and 13 bases lay between the germline ends. The CDR3 loop reads CASSLSGGQHTEAFF. CDR3 sequence (DNA): TGCGCCAGCAGCTTGTCTGGTGGACAGCACACTGAAGCTTTCTTT.

This chain connects TRBV4-3 to TRBJ1-5; D is ambiguous. This CDR3 region has 13 residues. Trimming left V 2 bases short and J 4 bases short, with 6 bases between. CDR1 and CDR2 (germline): LGHNA, YSLEER. CDR3 amino acids: CASSQQVNQPQHF. As DNA, the CDR3 is TGCGCCAGCAGCCAACAGGTGAATCAGCCCCAGCATTTT.

V is TRBV10-3 and J is TRBJ1-1; no reliable D call. V was pared by 6 bases and J by 0 bases, with 8 bases between. The CDR3 spans 13 residues. Germline V gene sequence: CDR1 ENHRY, CDR2 SYGVKD. CDR3 coding DNA: TGTGCCATCAGACAGTACATGAACACTGAAGCTTTCTTT. Translating gives CAIRQYMNTEAFF.

There are a few counts of this clone. The rearrangement uses TRBV6-5 and TRBJ1-2; D is uncertain. Per germline, CDR1 MNHEY and CDR2 SVGAGI. The CDR3 is made up of 13 amino acids. Trimming removed 7 bases from V and 4 bases from J, with 13 bases in between. CDR3 coding DNA: TGTGCCAGCATTAAGATACAGAGCTATGGCTACACCTTC. Its protein is CASIKIQSYGYTF.

V is TRBV4-1 and J is TRBJ1-2; possibly TRBD1 for D (5 bases). Deletions cut 1 base from V and 4 bases from J, with 19 bases between. The CDR3 sequence is 17 residues long. Germline CDR1 and CDR2: MGHRA and YSYEKL. The CDR3 here is CASSQARGDPLAYGYTF. CDR3 bases: TGCGCCAGCAGCCAAGCGCGGGGGGACCCTCTGGCCTATGGCTACACCTTC.

The chain combines TRBV7-8 with TRBJ2-4; D not certain. Trimming shortened V by 6 bases and J by 5 bases, and 11 bases separated the two germline ends. Germline CDR1 SGHVS, CDR2 FQNEAQ. The CDR3 totals 13 residues. The CDR3: CASSLAVENIQYF. The CDR3 DNA reads as TGTGCCAGCAGTCTGGCGGTCGAAAACATTCAGTACTTC.

This clone appeared once. This chain links TRBV19 with TRBJ1-4; 8 nucleotides match TRBD1. The CDR3 is 14 residues long. V lost 10 bases and J lost 8; bases outside the gene matches: 12. Germline V gene lookup returns CDR1 LNHDA and CDR2 SQIVND (reference sequence). CDR3 sequence: CATQPGTGREKLFF. CDR3 in DNA: TGTGCCACCCAGCCCGGGACAGGACGGGAAAAACTGTTTTTT.

V and J are TRBV28 and TRBJ2-3, with unresolved D. From germline, CDR1 is MDHEN and CDR2 SYDVKM. The V and J ends lost 8 bases and 0 bases respectively, with 15 bases between them. This CDR3 spans 15 amino acids. The CDR3 bases are TGTGCCAGCCCCCCGGCCGCGGAAAGCACAGATACGCAGTATTTT. Residues: CASPPAAESTDTQYF.

CDR3 nucleotide sequence: TGTGCCAGCAGCTTGGGGAGTGATACGCAGTATTTT. It specifies CASSLGSDTQYF. The V gene is TRBV5-6, the J gene TRBJ2-3; unclear D gene. Trimming shortened V by 0 bases and J by 6 bases, and 5 bases separated the two germline ends. Germline CDR1 is SGHDT and CDR2 is YYEEEE. The CDR3 length is 12 residues.

The chain carries TRBV5-1 and TRBJ1-1, with D tentatively TRBD1 (6 bases). CDR1 and CDR2 (germline): SGHRS, YFSETQ. CDR3 length: 15 amino acids. V was shortened by 1 base and J by 3 bases, with 13 bases between the two germline ends. In DNA, the CDR3 is TGCGCCAGCAGCTTGTTGGGGGGGCAGGACACTGAAGCTTTCTTT. It yields the protein CASSLLGGQDTEAFF.

This clone was counted once. The J gene is TRBJ1-1, the V gene TRBV28; maybe TRBD1 (6 bases). The length of the CDR3 is 13 residues. The germline V and J ends were trimmed by 6 bases and 10 bases, with 18 bases remaining between them. Germline loops: CDR1 MDHEN, CDR2 SYDVKM. The chain's CDR3 is CASSRGGAEIAFF. In nucleotides, the CDR3 is TGTGCCAGCAGCCGGGGGGGGGCGGAAATAGCTTTCTTT.

The V gene is TRBV11-3, the J gene TRBJ2-5, with TRBD2 matching over 8 bases. The CDR3 length is 15 residues. From germline, CDR1 is SGHNT and CDR2 YENEEA. Trimming at V came to 1 base and at J to 5 bases, leaving 6 bases not matched to a gene. The CDR3 here is CASSLGVGLEETQYF. DNA for the CDR3: TGTGCCAGCAGCTTAGGCGTGGGACTAGAGGAGACCCAGTACTTC.

This sequence joins TRBV28 and TRBJ1-1, with 7 positions matching TRBD1. The CDR3 is 16 amino acids. Trimming took 7 bases from V and 1 from J; bases not matched to a gene: 12. Looked up from germline, CDR1 is MDHEN and CDR2 is SYDVKM. The CDR3 DNA follows: TGTGCCAGCACCAACCCCCGACAGGGAGAGAACACTGAAGCTTTCTTT. Protein: CASTNPRQGENTEAFF.

This sequence joins TRBV27 and TRBJ1-5; D not certain. The CDR3 runs to 17 residues. CDR1 MNHEY and CDR2 SMNVEV come from the germline V gene (reference sequence). The V and J ends lost 3 bases and 0 bases respectively, with 15 bases between them. DNA of the CDR3: TGTGCCAGCAGTTTGTTCGCCAAGGACTATAGCAATCAGCCCCAGCATTTT. Translation gives CASSLFAKDYSNQPQHF.

The chain combines TRBV6-5 with TRBJ2-7, with D possibly being TRBD1 (5 bases). In germline, CDR1 is MNHEY, CDR2 SVGAGI. The length of the CDR3 is 14 residues. The ends were cut back, 10 bases at V and 2 bases at J, with 18 bases in the middle. The CDR3 loop is CATRSDWGPYEQYF. In DNA form, the CDR3 reads TGTGCCACCAGGTCGGATTGGGGCCCCTACGAGCAGTACTTC.

The rearrangement joins TRBV5-1 to TRBJ1-2, with D possibly TRBD1 on 5 matching bases. This CDR3 has 15 amino acids. V was pared by 0 bases and J by 4 bases, with 13 bases between. The germline V gene encodes CDR1 SGHRS and CDR2 YFSETQ. The DNA for the CDR3 is TGCGCCAGCAGCTTGGATGTGGGGCATGGCTATGGCTACACCTTC. This encodes CASSLDVGHGYGYTF.

This rearrangement joins TRBV9 to TRBJ2-7; a possible D gene is TRBD2 (7 bases). The CDR3 spans 16 residues. Germline CDR1 reads SGDLS; CDR2 reads YYNGEE. With 4 bases removed from V and 2 bases from J, the gap between germline ends came to 19 bases. CDR3 region: CASSMGGAGTTYEQYF. CDR3 nucleotide sequence: TGTGCCAGCAGCATGGGGGGGGCAGGGACTACCTACGAGCAGTACTTC.

This rearrangement joins TRBV7-2 to TRBJ1-4; the D gene is possibly TRBD1 (6 bases). The CDR3 runs to 14 residues. Trimming cost V 5 bases and J 5 bases, with 12 bases left between them. Germline CDR1 reads SGHTA; CDR2 reads FQGNSA. Here the CDR3 reads CASSLGGLNEKLFF. Here the CDR3 DNA reads TGTGCCAGCAGCCTTGGGGGCTTGAATGAAAAACTGTTTTTT.

This clone was seen more than once but under ten times. The chain links TRBV28 to TRBJ1-5; D gene ambiguous. The CDR3 extends over 16 amino acids. CDR1 and CDR2 (germline): MDHEN, SYDVKM. Trimming cost V 6 bases and J 3 bases, with 18 bases left between them. As DNA, the CDR3 is TGTGCCAGCAGCCCTGATGAGGGCAGCTCCAATCAGCCCCAGCATTTT. It codes for CASSPDEGSSNQPQHF.

V usage is TRBV10-3 and J usage is TRBJ1-6; D not certain. The CDR3 extends over 15 amino acids. Looked up from germline, CDR1 is ENHRY and CDR2 is SYGVKD. V lost 10 bases, J lost 17 bases, and 30 bases lay in between. CDR3 sequence: CATRSDQEHPGKIHF. CDR3 in DNA: TGTGCCACCAGGTCGGATCAAGAACACCCGGGGAAGATCCACTTT.

The chain uses TRBV2 and TRBJ2-1, with D maybe TRBD1 (6 bases). V lost 6 bases and J 4 bases, leaving 10 bases between the germline ends. CDR1 SNHLY and CDR2 FYNNEI come from the germline V gene. CDR3 size: 13 residues. The CDR3 DNA reads as TGTGCCAGCAGATCAGGGGCGTACAATGAGCAGTTCTTC. Its protein product is CASRSGAYNEQFF. Filled out from reference TRBV2 and TRBJ2-1, the complete variable domain reads EPEVTQTPSHQVTQMGQEVILRCVPISNHLYFYWYRQILGQKVEFLVSFYNNEISEKSEIFDDQFSVERPDGSNFTLKIRSTKLEDSAMYFCASRSGAYNEQFFGPGTRLTVL.

The gene calls are TRBV2 and TRBJ1-1, with 7 positions matching TRBD1. Germline trimming cut 3 bases from V and 1 base from J; bases unmatched to any gene: 5. The CDR3 is 15 amino acids. The germline CDR1 and CDR2 sequences are SNHLY and FYNNEI. This CDR3 reads CASSDRGIANTEAFF. CDR3 bases: TGTGCCAGCAGTGACAGGGGGATTGCGAACACTGAAGCTTTCTTT.

V usage is TRBV5-1 and J usage is TRBJ2-5; 7 positions match TRBD1. CDR1 and CDR2 from the germline V gene are SGHRS and YFSETQ. The V segment lost 0 bases and the J segment 2 bases; nucleotides outside the gene matches: 4. The CDR3 extends over 15 amino acids. Here the CDR3 DNA reads TGCGCCAGCAGCTTGGGAGACAGGGATCAAGAGACCCAGTACTTC. Translation: CASSLGDRDQETQYF.

The gene calls are TRBV4-3 and TRBJ1-5; tentatively, D is TRBD1 (5 bases). This CDR3 region has 16 residues. V was pared by 1 base and J by 1 base, with 11 bases between. From germline, CDR1 is LGHNA and CDR2 YSLEER. The CDR3 here is CASSQGGGYSNQPQHF. CDR3 nucleotides: TGCGCCAGCAGCCAAGGGGGGGGGTACAGCAATCAGCCCCAGCATTTT.

The J gene is TRBJ2-2, the V gene TRBV28; D gene unclear. CDR1 and CDR2 (germline): MDHEN, SYDVKM. Trimming removed 4 bases at V and 1 base at J, with 4 bases between. CDR3 length: 13 residues. This chain's CDR3 is CASSSRNTGELFF. The CDR3 DNA sequence: TGTGCCAGCAGTTCCAGGAACACCGGGGAGCTGTTTTTT.